These T cell receptor beta chains were read from a single sample in a study of blood T cells in healthy people across ages. A single record per CDR3 protein comes from TCRdb applying MiXCR to the 5' RACE reads. Among 550,000 to 750,000 distinct CDR3 sequences listed, 21% were seen once. Sequencing was carried out using blood. The origin of the receptors is a man aged 65 to 79 in good health. Each CDR3 is given without its conserved first and last residue.

j_call,v_call,cdr3_aa
TRBJ2-3,TRBV27,ASASLGSTDTQY
-,TRBV6-2/TRBV6-3,ASSYSTGTKDEQY
TRBJ1-1,TRBV15,ATSRHDFGDTEAF
TRBJ2-5,TRBV29-1,SVEEEEWTQY
TRBJ1-3,TRBV21-1,ATSTNWPGVGNTIY
TRBJ2-7,TRBV6-1,ASSTWTGSVKSYEQY
TRBJ2-1,TRBV3-1,ASSQDLISGMNEQF
-,TRBV5-6,ASSFQLTGMSYEQY
TRBJ2-1,TRBV7-3,ASSLRGQGTNEQF
TRBJ2-3,TRBV7-9,ATADGDTQY
TRBJ2-2,TRBV9,ASSVVGGGTGELF
TRBJ2-5,TRBV7-9,ASSSSRGTSGIGETQY
TRBJ1-4,TRBV7-6,ASSQRQGRDEKLF
TRBJ2-5,TRBV24-1,ATSEPGPISGEQY
TRBJ2-3,TRBV20-1,SVSRGGSPFTDTQY
TRBJ2-5,TRBV3-1,ASSQPPEAGEMETQY
TRBJ2-3,TRBV9,ASSVATSGRASDTQY
TRBJ2-1,TRBV28,ASSIGTSGRNEQF
TRBJ2-1,TRBV11-2,ASSLAQIGTKEQF
TRBJ2-5,TRBV2,ASTRDRGPQETQY
TRBJ2-7,TRBV7-2,ASSLISVGEQY
TRBJ2-7,TRBV20-1,SARDSGTGSYEQY
TRBJ2-4,TRBV6-2/TRBV6-3,ASSYSERVLDIQY
TRBJ2-3,TRBV7-2,ASSQEGQSTDTQY
TRBJ2-1,TRBV11-2,ASSLADRSQF
TRBJ2-7,TRBV5-1,ASSLAEGPYEQY
TRBJ1-2,TRBV12-3/TRBV12-4,ASSLWADMANYGYT
TRBJ1-1,TRBV5-1,ASSPMVRGTEAF
TRBJ1-2,TRBV20-1,SARLMGIPGVNYGYT
TRBJ2-1,TRBV12-3/TRBV12-4,ASSLGWQGQQF
TRBJ1-1,TRBV6-5,ASRTPTGNTEAF
TRBJ2-5,TRBV12-3/TRBV12-4,ASSWTGRETQY
TRBJ2-3,TRBV3-1,ASGQETSGLADTQY
TRBJ2-5,TRBV20-1,SALAGGREETQY
TRBJ2-5,TRBV5-6,ASSFFGGNQETQY
TRBJ2-1,TRBV11-2,ASSLDRISSGRASNTYNEQF
TRBJ1-4,TRBV4-1,ASSQGVLRGNEKLF
TRBJ2-1,TRBV5-1,ASSLGALAESLYNEQF
TRBJ2-1,TRBV27,ASNRGRSSGYNEQF
TRBJ1-1,TRBV7-6,ASSLDVGDTEAF
-,TRBV25-1,ASSDFRDGSYEQY
TRBJ2-5,TRBV2,ASSPRTVSETQY
TRBJ2-3,TRBV14,ASSQESSTQY
TRBJ1-4,TRBV4-2,ASSRSQEKLL
TRBJ2-5,TRBV18,ASSPGTSGVETQY
TRBJ2-3,TRBV29-1,SVDGSTADTQC
TRBJ2-1,TRBV12-3/TRBV12-4,ASSFRQAEQF
TRBJ2-4,TRBV30,AWSGTGPIQY
TRBJ2-7,TRBV10-2,ASRAGAPGEQY
-,TRBV4-2,ASSQELAGVDNEQF
TRBJ2-3,TRBV9,ASSVLAGGPDTQY
TRBJ2-5,TRBV7-8,ASSLITAGIQETQY
TRBJ2-4,TRBV12-3/TRBV12-4,ASTPSGAENIQY
TRBJ2-3,TRBV12-3/TRBV12-4,ASSLGGKGTQY
TRBJ1-2,TRBV6-6,ASSPTDSYGYT
TRBJ2-3,TRBV7-9,ASSLISGLASTDTQY
TRBJ2-1,TRBV29-1,SVPRGQNKYNEQF
TRBJ1-2,TRBV11-2,ASSLASSKIGGGYA
TRBJ2-1,TRBV6-1,ASSDGGLSYNEQF
TRBJ2-4,TRBV25-1,ASSEHDLAKNIQY